This entry lists 10 T cell receptor beta chains sequenced from one sample in a study of T cell changes during pregnancy in multiple sclerosis. The protocol was immunoSEQ multiplex PCR, while the TCRdb copy is restricted to in-frame clones and leaves out a portion. The table records about 31,000 clones, about 91% of them present only once. This specimen was CD8+ T cells from peripheral blood mononuclear cells, taken in the first trimester of pregnancy. All receptors come from a female donor with multiple sclerosis, enrolled in a pregnancy study.

A single count supports this clone. The chain is built from TRBV7-9 and TRBJ1-4; 7 positions agree with TRBD1. The CDR3 is 17 residues long. Germline CDR1 is SEHNR and CDR2 is FQNEAQ (reference sequence). The V segment lost 3 bases and the J segment 3 bases; nucleotides outside the gene matches: 10. The CDR3 reads CASSLTGLGLANEKLFF. CDR3 DNA: TGTGCCAGCAGCTTGACAGGGCTTGGGTTGGCTAATGAAAAACTGTTTTTT.

V is TRBV5-4 and J is TRBJ2-1, with TRBD2 matching over 15 bases. Per germline, CDR1 SGHNT and CDR2 YYREEE (reference sequence). After removal of 4 bases from V and 8 bases from J, the junction contained 10 bases not matched to a gene. The CDR3 is 17 amino acids. The CDR3, as DNA: TGTGCCAGCAGCCCTGGACTAGCGGGAGGGCCCATGCATGAGCAGTTCTTC. This gives the protein CASSPGLAGGPMHEQFF.

The chain employs TRBV18 and TRBJ1-1; TRBD1 is a possible D gene (6 bases). The length of the CDR3 is 16 residues. The V gene's germline CDR1 is KGHSH and CDR2 LQKENI. V was pared by 3 bases and J by 1 base, with 15 bases between. CDR3 residues: CASSPWGGGQNTEAFF. CDR3 in DNA: TGTGCCAGCTCACCTTGGGGCGGGGGCCAGAACACTGAAGCTTTCTTT. The full variable domain, in which reference TRBV18 and TRBJ1-1 provide the parts outside the CDR3, is NAGVMQNPRHLVRRRGQEARLRCSPMKGHSHVYWYRQLPEEGLKFMVYLQKENIIDESGMPKERFSAEFPKEGPSILRIQQVVRGDSAAYFCASSPWGGGQNTEAFFGQGTRLTVV.

This sequence joins TRBV4-3 and TRBJ1-2; 7 bases line up with TRBD1. The V and J ends lost 1 base and 7 bases, in that order; junction bases with no gene match: 6. The CDR3 sequence is 14 residues long. Germline CDR1 is LGHNA and CDR2 is YSLEER. CDR3 bases: TGCGCCAGCAGCCAAGGACAGGGATTTTTTGGCTACACCTTC. This codes for CASSQGQGFFGYTF.

This sequence joins TRBV7-9 and TRBJ2-5, with TRBD1 identical over 7 bases. The CDR3 contains 14 residues. The germline gives CDR1 SEHNR, CDR2 FQNEAQ (reference sequence). V lost 5 bases and J lost 2; bases outside the gene matches: 5. The CDR3 loop reads CASSPARGQETQYF. CDR3 DNA sequence: TGTGCCAGCAGCCCGGCCAGGGGGCAAGAGACCCAGTACTTC.

The rearrangement uses TRBV15 and TRBJ1-5; D gene ambiguous. Trimming shortened V by 1 base and J by 0 bases, and 16 bases separated the two germline ends. The CDR3 totals 18 residues. Germline values: CDR1 LNHNV, CDR2 YYDKDF (reference sequence). Here the CDR3 DNA reads TGTGCCACCAGCAGAGCCCGGTGGGAGAGATATAGCAATCAGCCCCAGCATTTT. Encoded protein: CATSRARWERYSNQPQHF.

Regarding this clone: The same CDR3 is also encoded by other DNA sequences in this sample. The rearrangement uses TRBV7-6 and TRBJ1-1; no clear D. The germline CDR1 and CDR2 sequences are SGHVS and FNYEAQ. The CDR3 consists of 13 residues. Trimming stripped 2 bases from V and 2 bases from J, with 6 bases between. This chain's CDR3 is CASSLSVNTEAFF. The DNA of the CDR3 is TGTGCCAGCAGCTTATCCGTTAACACTGAAGCTTTCTTT.

The chain employs TRBV4-1 and TRBJ2-7; 7 bases match TRBD2. CDR3 length equals 16 residues. V lost 1 base and J lost 5; bases outside the gene matches: 11. CDR1 is MGHRA, CDR2 YSYEKL, per germline. CDR3 protein: CASSQGSRERVDEQYF. The DNA for the CDR3 is TGCGCCAGCAGCCAAGGGTCGCGGGAGCGAGTAGACGAGCAGTACTTC.

The chain carries TRBV30 and TRBJ1-2, with 8 bases lining up with TRBD1. Losses at the gene ends were 1 base for V and 4 bases for J; bases not matched to a gene: 5. The CDR3 length is 14 residues. Germline CDR1 and CDR2: GTSNPN and SVGIG (reference sequence). The CDR3 coding sequence is TGTGCCTGGAGTGGACAGGGGCATCCCTATGGCTACACCTTC. The encoded protein is CAWSGQGHPYGYTF.

This clone qualifies as medium-sized. This chain connects TRBV7-9 to TRBJ1-5, with 8 bases that match TRBD1. CDR1 and CDR2 from the germline V gene are SEHNR and FQNEAQ (reference sequence). Unmatched junction bases numbered 8, after V lost 5 bases and J lost 5 bases. This CDR3 region has 15 residues. CDR3 DNA sequence: TGTGCCAGCAGCCCGACAGGGGCCGGGGATCAGCCCCAGCATTTT. As protein: CASSPTGAGDQPQHF.